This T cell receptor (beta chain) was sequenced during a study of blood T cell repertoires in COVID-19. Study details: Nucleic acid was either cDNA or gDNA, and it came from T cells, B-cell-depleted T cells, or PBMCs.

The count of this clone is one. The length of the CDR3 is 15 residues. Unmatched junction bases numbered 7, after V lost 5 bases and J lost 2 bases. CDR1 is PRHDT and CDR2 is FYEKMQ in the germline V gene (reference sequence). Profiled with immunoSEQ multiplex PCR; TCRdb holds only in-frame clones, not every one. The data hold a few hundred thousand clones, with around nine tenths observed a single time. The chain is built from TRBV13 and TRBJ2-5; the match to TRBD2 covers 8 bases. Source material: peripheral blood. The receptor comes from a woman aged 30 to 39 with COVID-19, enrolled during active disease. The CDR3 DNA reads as TGTGCCAGCAGCAGCACCACTAGCGGACAAGAGACCCAGTACTTC. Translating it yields CASSSTTSGQETQYF.